These 22 T cell receptor beta chains were all obtained from the same sample, sequenced in a study of response to subunit inactivated influenza vaccine. TCRdb fed the RT-PCR reads into MiXCR, producing one record per CDR3 protein. In the table there are about 650,000 distinct CDR3 sequences, about a sixth of which are singletons. Source: PBMCs from blood, taken about 13 days after vaccination. The receptors originated from a man in his fifties who received an inactivated influenza vaccine.

This clonotype showed up just a few times. V is TRBV20-1 and J is TRBJ2-7; TRBD1 agrees at 7 bases. The CDR3 is made up of 15 amino acids. The germline V gene encodes CDR1 DFQATT and CDR2 SNEGSKA (reference sequence). J gave up 1 base and V 0 bases, and 6 bases lay outside the gene matches. The CDR3 here is CSARDVRGLSYEQYF. DNA for the CDR3: TGCAGTGCTAGAGATGTCAGGGGGTTATCCTACGAGCAGTACTTC.

The chain is built from TRBV28 and TRBJ2-1; a possible D gene is TRBD2 (6 bases). Germline-derived CDR1 and CDR2 are MDHEN and SYDVKM. Trimming left V 4 bases short and J 4 bases short, with 20 bases between. The CDR3 contains 17 residues. CDR3 residues: CASSSPPGGGVYNEQFF. The CDR3 DNA sequence: TGTGCCAGCAGTTCCCCTCCCGGTGGAGGGGTTTACAATGAGCAGTTCTTC. Full variable domain (rest looked up from reference TRBV28 and TRBJ2-1): DVKVTQSSRYLVKRTGEKVFLECVQDMDHENMFWYRQDPGLGLRLIYFSYDVKMKEKGDIPEGYSVSREKKERFSLILESASTNQTSMYLCASSSPPGGGVYNEQFFGPGTRLTVL.

The chain is built from TRBV29-1 and TRBJ2-1, with 9 positions matching TRBD1. Germline loops: CDR1 SQVTM, CDR2 ANQGSEA. This CDR3 region has 12 residues. Losses at the gene ends were 7 bases for V and 7 bases for J; bases not matched to a gene: 5. CDR3 sequence: CSGDREVNEQFF. DNA of the CDR3: TGCAGCGGGGACAGGGAGGTTAATGAGCAGTTCTTC.

V and J are TRBV5-5 and TRBJ2-5; D gene ambiguous. Germline V gene sequence: CDR1 SGHKS, CDR2 YYEKEE (reference sequence). Trimming cost V 2 bases and J 13 bases, with 18 bases left between them. This CDR3 comprises 13 residues. The CDR3 nucleotides are TGTGCCAGCAGCTTCCCCGGTTCTGGGCAGTGGTACTTC. It translates to CASSFPGSGQWYF.

This sequence joins TRBV3-1 and TRBJ2-2, with 11 bases matching TRBD1. The germline V gene encodes CDR1 LGHDT and CDR2 YNNKEL (reference sequence). V lost 6 bases to trimming and J lost 7 bases; unmatched junction nucleotides: 7. This CDR3 has 15 residues. In DNA form, the CDR3 reads TGTGCCAGCAGGCGGACAGGGGGCGCGGGCGGGGAGCTGTTTTTT. Its translation: CASRRTGGAGGELFF. The whole variable domain, filled in from reference TRBV3-1 and TRBJ2-2, reads DTAVSQTPKYLVTQMGNDKSIKCEQNLGHDTMYWYKQDSKKFLKIMFSYNNKELIINETVPNRFSPKSPDKAHLNLHINSLELGDSAVYFCASRRTGGAGGELFFGEGSRLTVL.

V and J are TRBV7-3 and TRBJ2-1; D not resolved. The CDR3 covers 14 residues. Germline-derived CDR1 and CDR2 are SGHTA and FQGTGA. The ends were cut back, 5 bases at V and 5 bases at J, with 13 bases in the middle. The CDR3 nucleotides are TGTGCCAGCAGCGCAAACCCTATCGACAATGAGCAGTTCTTC. Its protein is CASSANPIDNEQFF.

The chain recombines TRBV4-3 with TRBJ2-2; TRBD1 aligns across 9 bases. V dropped 0 bases and J dropped 0; count of bases not matched to a gene: 8. This CDR3 has 19 residues. CDR1 LGHNA and CDR2 YSLEER come from the germline V gene. The CDR3, as DNA: TGCGCCAGCAGCCAAGATAGAGTGCGGGACAGGGCGAACACCGGGGAGCTGTTTTTT. Translating gives CASSQDRVRDRANTGELFF.

This clonotype has a handful of counts. V and J are TRBV20-1 and TRBJ2-1, with TRBD2 matching over 8 bases. V was clipped by 4 bases and J by 6 bases; unmatched bases: 14. This CDR3 comprises 16 residues. The germline gives CDR1 DFQATT, CDR2 SNEGSKA (reference sequence). CDR3 sequence (DNA): TGCAGTGCTAACCCTTCGGGGGGGGCCTTCGGCAATGAGCAGTTCTTC. This translates into CSANPSGGAFGNEQFF.

This clonotype showed up just a few times. The V call is TRBV7-2, the J call TRBJ2-3; 8 bases match TRBD1. Germline V gene lookup returns CDR1 SGHTA and CDR2 FQGNSA. The CDR3 runs 15 residues. Trimming at V came to 5 bases and at J to 4 bases, leaving 8 bases not matched to a gene. The CDR3: CASSQWAGGADTQYF. DNA of the CDR3: TGTGCCAGCAGCCAGTGGGCAGGGGGCGCAGATACGCAGTATTTT. Combining the CDR3 with reference TRBV7-2 and TRBJ2-3 gives the whole variable domain GAGVSQSPSNKVTEKGKDVELRCDPISGHTALYWYRQSLGQGLEFLIYFQGNSAPDKSGLPSDRFSAERTGGSVSTLTIQRTQQEDSAVYLCASSQWAGGADTQYFGPGTRLTVL.

The table lists this clonotype with a few counts. The gene calls are TRBV11-3 and TRBJ2-1; D gene unclear. CDR3 length equals 13 residues. The V end was cut by 4 bases, the J end by 6 bases, with 10 bases between. Per the germline V gene, CDR1 is SGHNT and CDR2 is YENEEA. CDR3 in DNA: TGTGCCAGCAGCTCTGAAGGGCCCAATGAGCAGTTCTTC. Encoded protein: CASSSEGPNEQFF.

This clonotype was seen a handful of times. The chain links TRBV29-1 to TRBJ2-3, with TRBD2 identical over 11 bases. Per the germline V gene, CDR1 is SQVTM and CDR2 is ANQGSEA. This CDR3 has 15 amino acids. J gave up 1 base and V 7 bases, and 7 bases lay outside the gene matches. CDR3 coding DNA: TGCAGCGCCTTCAAACTAGCGGGGGGCACAGATACGCAGTATTTT. Encoded protein: CSAFKLAGGTDTQYF.

The sample holds a few counts of this clonotype. The gene calls are TRBV7-3 and TRBJ2-3; tentative D call: TRBD1 (6 bases). Trimming shortened V by 5 bases and J by 5 bases, and 11 bases separated the two germline ends. Germline assignment: CDR1 SGHTA and CDR2 FQGTGA. The length of the CDR3 is 13 residues. The chain's CDR3 is CASSPQQGDTQYF. The CDR3 region has the DNA TGTGCCAGCAGCCCGCAACAGGGAGATACGCAGTATTTT.

This clonotype was recorded a few times. V is TRBV15 and J is TRBJ2-1, with 9 nucleotides matching TRBD1. This CDR3 region has 16 residues. Germline trimming cut 3 bases from V and 6 bases from J; bases unmatched to any gene: 9. The V gene's germline CDR1 is LNHNV and CDR2 YYDKDF (reference sequence). The CDR3 nucleotides are TGTGCCACCAGCAGGGGTAGGGGACAGGGCCCCAATGAGCAGTTCTTC. The encoded protein is CATSRGRGQGPNEQFF. Supplemented by reference TRBV15 and TRBJ2-1, the full variable domain reads DAMVIQNPRYQVTQFGKPVTLSCSQTLNHNVMYWYQQKSSQAPKLLFHYYDKDFNNEADTPDNFQSRRPNTSFCFLDIRSPGLGDTAMYLCATSRGRGQGPNEQFFGPGTRLTVL.

The rearrangement joins TRBV7-2 to TRBJ1-6; 7 nucleotides line up with TRBD1. Trimming took 5 bases from V and 7 from J; bases not matched to a gene: 5. This CDR3 comprises 14 residues. The germline V gene encodes CDR1 SGHTA and CDR2 FQGNSA. The CDR3 loop reads CASSVGTANSPLHF. As DNA, the CDR3 is TGTGCCAGCAGCGTAGGGACAGCGAATTCACCCCTCCACTTT.

This clonotype was detected a few times. The chain joins TRBV5-1 to TRBJ2-5; 12 nucleotides align to TRBD1. V gave up 5 bases and J gave up 5 bases; unmatched junction bases: 10. CDR1 is SGHRS, CDR2 YFSETQ, per germline. The CDR3 sequence is 16 residues long. CDR3 DNA sequence: TGCGCCAGCAGGTTCGATCCGGGACAGGGGGCGGAGACCCAGTACTTC. The encoded protein is CASRFDPGQGAETQYF.

This clonotype was recorded at least ten times. The chain couples TRBV5-4 to TRBJ2-3, with TRBD1 matching over 9 bases. J gave up 5 bases and V 4 bases, and 5 bases lay outside the gene matches. The CDR3 sequence is 14 residues long. In germline, CDR1 is SGHNT, CDR2 YYREEE (reference sequence). CDR3 nucleotides: TGTGCCAGCAGCCGGGGACAGGGTGTAGATACGCAGTATTTT. Its protein product is CASSRGQGVDTQYF.

J is TRBJ2-7 and V is TRBV7-6; 7 nucleotides match TRBD1. V trimming: 4 bases; J trimming: 5 bases; junction bases outside the gene matches: 8. The CDR3 has 14 amino acids. Germline CDR1 is SGHVS and CDR2 is FNYEAQ. The CDR3 region has the DNA TGTGCCAGCAGCTACGGGACAGCCCGGGACGAGCAGTACTTC. Amino acid sequence: CASSYGTARDEQYF.

This clonotype was counted between two and nine times. The chain uses TRBV19 and TRBJ2-3, with unresolved D. The germline V and J ends were trimmed by 3 bases and 6 bases, with 16 bases remaining between them. Germline-derived CDR1 and CDR2 are LNHDA and SQIVND (reference sequence). This CDR3 is built from 15 residues. The DNA for the CDR3 is TGTGCCAGTAGTATTGTAGGAACTTCGACCGATACGCAGTATTTT. Its translation is CASSIVGTSTDTQYF.

The V call is TRBV6-1, the J call TRBJ2-7; TRBD2 matches at 14 bases. Germline V gives CDR1 MNHNS, CDR2 SASEGT. The CDR3 extends over 14 amino acids. The ends lost 10 bases at V and 4 bases at J; junction bases unmatched: 6. For the CDR3, the DNA is TGTGCCATAACCGGGACTAGCGGGGGATACGAGCAGTACTTC. Translating gives CAITGTSGGYEQYF.

The gene calls are TRBV20-1 and TRBJ2-5, with D uncertain. The CDR3 runs 12 residues. The germline V gene has CDR1 DFQATT and CDR2 SNEGSKA (reference sequence). Trimming left V 4 bases short and J 4 bases short, with 10 bases between. CDR3 DNA: TGCAGTGCTACCCCATTGTTAGAGACCCAGTACTTC. Translation: CSATPLLETQYF.

This clonotype was found a few times. This chain uses TRBV29-1 with TRBJ1-1, with unresolved D. The V end was cut by 7 bases, the J end by 1 base, with 4 bases between. Germline values: CDR1 SQVTM, CDR2 ANQGSEA. The CDR3 loop spans 10 amino acids. The CDR3 DNA follows: TGCAGCGGACGGAACACTGAAGCTTTCTTT. The encoded protein is CSGRNTEAFF.

The rearrangement links TRBV29-1 to TRBJ2-5; D ambiguous. Germline CDR1 and CDR2: SQVTM and ANQGSEA. The CDR3 has 11 amino acids. V lost 3 bases to trimming and J lost 4 bases, with 6 bases between them. In nucleotides, the CDR3 is TGCAGCGTTGAGTTAGGAGAGACCCAGTACTTC. Translating it yields CSVELGETQYF.